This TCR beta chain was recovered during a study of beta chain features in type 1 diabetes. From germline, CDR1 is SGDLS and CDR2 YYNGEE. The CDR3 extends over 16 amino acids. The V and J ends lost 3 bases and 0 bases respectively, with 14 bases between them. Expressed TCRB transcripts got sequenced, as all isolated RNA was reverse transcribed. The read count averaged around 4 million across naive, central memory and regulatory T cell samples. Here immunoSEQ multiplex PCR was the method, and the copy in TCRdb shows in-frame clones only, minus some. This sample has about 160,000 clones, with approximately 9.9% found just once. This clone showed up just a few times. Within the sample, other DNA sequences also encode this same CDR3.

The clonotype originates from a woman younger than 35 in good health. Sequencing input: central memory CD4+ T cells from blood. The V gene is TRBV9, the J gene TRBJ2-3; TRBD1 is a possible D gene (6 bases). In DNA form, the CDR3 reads TGTGCCAGCAGCGGCCGGACAGATTCTAGCACAGATACGCAGTATTTT. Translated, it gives CASSGRTDSSTDTQYF.